Presented here are 13 T cell receptor beta chains from one specimen sequenced in a study of blood T cell repertoires in COVID-19. Data came from immunoSEQ multiplex PCR; TCRdb stores just in-frame clones and leaves some out. The sample has about 220,000 clones, around 80% seen once. The material sequenced was peripheral blood. These receptors originate from a human donor in a cohort sampled during active COVID-19.

The chain employs TRBV9 and TRBJ2-5; TRBD2 matches 10 bases. J gave up 5 bases and V 6 bases, and 22 bases lay outside the gene matches. The CDR3 runs to 19 residues. Germline values: CDR1 SGDLS, CDR2 YYNGEE. CDR3 in amino acids: CASTEGPGLASRSGETQYF. For the CDR3, the DNA is TGTGCCAGCACTGAGGGCCCGGGACTAGCGAGTCGATCGGGTGAGACCCAGTACTTC. Combining the CDR3 with reference TRBV9 and TRBJ2-5 gives the whole variable domain DSGVTQTPKHLITATGQRVTLRCSPRSGDLSVYWYQQSLDQGLQFLIQYYNGEERAKGNILERFSAQQFPDLHSELNLSSLELGDSALYFCASTEGPGLASRSGETQYFGPGTRLLVL.

The V gene is TRBV6-2 or TRBV6-3, the J gene TRBJ2-6; possible D gene TRBD2, 5 bases. The CDR3 is made up of 17 amino acids. V lost 6 bases and J lost 7, with 22 bases in between. CDR1 MNHEY and CDR2 SVGEGT come from the germline V gene. As DNA, the CDR3 is TGTGCCAGCAGCCGCTGGGTTTCGGCGGACTTAGCCAACGTCCTGACTTTC. This encodes CASSRWVSADLANVLTF.

Concerning this clone itself: Other DNA sequences in this sample translate to the same CDR3. The chain carries TRBV28 and TRBJ2-7; D not certain. This CDR3 is 14 amino acids long. V gave up 1 base and J gave up 4 bases, with 11 bases separating them. Per germline, CDR1 MDHEN and CDR2 SYDVKM. The DNA of the CDR3 is TGTGCCAGCAGTTTATTCGGCAGAGGATACGAGCAGTACTTC. This sequence encodes CASSLFGRGYEQYF.

The chain combines TRBV11-2 with TRBJ1-2, with no clear D. CDR3 length: 13 amino acids. V lost 4 bases to trimming and J lost 4 bases, with 10 bases between them. Looked up from germline, CDR1 is SGHAT and CDR2 is FQNNGV. The DNA for the CDR3 is TGTGCCAGCAGCTCGGGTGCATTCTATGGCTACACCTTC. This translates into CASSSGAFYGYTF.

Only one count was recorded for this clone. The chain recombines TRBV18 with TRBJ2-3, with D possibly being TRBD1 (6 bases). From germline, CDR1 is KGHSH and CDR2 LQKENI. The CDR3 runs to 14 residues. V gave up 2 bases and J gave up 5 bases, with 11 bases separating them. The CDR3 sequence is CASSPDLGGDTQYF. CDR3 DNA sequence: TGTGCCAGCTCACCAGACCTAGGGGGAGATACGCAGTATTTT.

Concerning this clone itself: The same CDR3 also results from other DNA sequences found in this sample. This chain uses TRBV27 with TRBJ2-7; maybe TRBD2 (5 bases). The CDR3 is made up of 15 amino acids. The V gene lost 2 bases and the J gene lost 4 bases, with 15 bases spanning the gap. CDR1 is MNHEY and CDR2 is SMNVEV in the germline V gene (reference sequence). CDR3 loop: CASSLLARSSYEQYF. The DNA of the CDR3 is TGTGCCAGCAGTTTACTAGCCCGCAGCTCTTACGAGCAGTACTTC.

V and J are TRBV18 and TRBJ1-1, with TRBD1 matching 9 bases. The trim removed 3 bases at V and 2 bases at J, leaving 10 bases unmatched. Germline CDR1 and CDR2: KGHSH and LQKENI. The CDR3 consists of 17 residues. DNA for the CDR3: TGTGCCAGCTCACCTTTGACGACAGGGGGTTTTAACACTGAAGCTTTCTTT. Residues: CASSPLTTGGFNTEAFF.

The rearrangement uses TRBV5-6 and TRBJ2-5; 14 bases are a match to TRBD2. The CDR3 has 16 residues. Germline V CDR1 and CDR2: SGHDT, YYEEEE. V dropped 3 bases and J dropped 2; count of bases not matched to a gene: 3. The DNA of the CDR3 is TGTGCCAGCAGCTCCGGACTAGCGGGGGGACAAGAGACCCAGTACTTC. Its protein is CASSSGLAGGQETQYF.

The chain recombines TRBV21-1 with TRBJ2-5; TRBD1 reflects the table's D call only, with no check against the DNA. TRBV21-1 corresponds to a pseudogene. This CDR3 is 16 amino acids long. The CDR3 coding sequence is TGTGCCAGCAGCAAAGAGGGGCAGGGGAGCCAAGAGACCCAGTACTTC. Protein sequence: CASSKEGQGSQETQYF.

The J gene is TRBJ2-1, the V gene TRBV4-3, with 9 bases matching TRBD2. J was trimmed by 5 bases and V by 3 bases; bases with no gene match: 5. CDR3 length equals 15 residues. The germline gives CDR1 LGHNA, CDR2 YSLEER. CDR3 protein: CASSHGREGHNEQFF. For the CDR3, the DNA is TGCGCCAGCAGCCACGGGCGGGAGGGCCACAATGAGCAGTTCTTC.

The chain recombines TRBV2 with TRBJ1-6, with TRBD1 matching over 8 bases. This CDR3 contains 14 residues. V lost 3 bases, J lost 7 bases, and 2 bases stayed unmatched. Germline-derived CDR1 and CDR2 are SNHLY and FYNNEI. CDR3 DNA sequence: TGTGCCAGCAGTGAGCAGGGGGCAAATTCACCCCTCCACTTT. Encoded protein: CASSEQGANSPLHF.

The chain couples TRBV12-3 or TRBV12-4 to TRBJ2-7; D ambiguous. This CDR3 region has 12 residues. Trimming left V 6 bases short and J 0 bases short, with 6 bases between. CDR3 sequence (DNA): TGTGCCAGCAGCTACAGCTCCTACGAGCAGTACTTC. This sequence encodes CASSYSSYEQYF.

This clone was counted a single time. V gene TRBV28 combines with J gene TRBJ1-2, with D perhaps TRBD1 (6 bases). The CDR3 has 14 amino acids. Trimming removed 3 bases from V and 6 bases from J, with 14 bases in between. CDR1 and CDR2 (germline): MDHEN, SYDVKM. This CDR3 is CASSFPGQNHGYTF. The DNA of the CDR3 is TGTGCCAGCAGTTTCCCCGGACAGAACCATGGCTACACCTTC.